This T cell receptor beta chain was captured by sequencing in a study of shared clonotypes between healthy human individuals. The CDR3 has 13 residues. The V and J ends lost 4 bases and 5 bases respectively, with 8 bases between them. The V gene's germline CDR1 is SGHDN and CDR2 FVKESK. The assay was run at deep level. The data were produced by immunoSEQ multiplex PCR, yet TCRdb's version contains in-frame clones alone and is incomplete. The repertoire holds hundreds of thousands of clones, with more than 95% as singletons. Source material: naive CD4+ T cells sorted from blood. Subset meaning: CD45RA+ positively selected. This TCR came from a woman aged 25-40 years in good health. The rearrangement uses TRBV14 and TRBJ2-2; D gene ambiguous. The CDR3, as DNA: TGTGCCAGCAGCCCTACGAGGACCGGGGAGCTGTTTTTT. Translated: CASSPTRTGELFF. The full variable domain, completed using reference TRBV14 and TRBJ2-2, is EAGVTQFPSHSVIEKGQTVTLRCDPISGHDNLYWYRRVMGKEIKFLLHFVKESKQDESGMPNNRFLAERTGGTYSTLKVQPAELEDSGVYFCASSPTRTGELFFGEGSRLTVL.